The 14 T cell receptor beta chains in this list originate from one sample, sequenced in a study of siplizumab effects on memory and regulatory T cells. TCRdb's copy holds only in-frame clones and misses some; the assay was immunoSEQ multiplex PCR. The top ten clones hold around 0.15% of a sample with about 100,000 clones, around 92% of them seen once. Sequencing input: CD4+ T cells sorted from blood. The receptors originated from a human donor in good health.

The V call is TRBV27, the J call TRBJ2-5; D uncertain. The CDR3 is made up of 14 amino acids. V dropped 5 bases and J dropped 0 bases, with 10 bases sitting between them. CDR1 is MNHEY, CDR2 SMNVEV, per germline (reference sequence). CDR3 region: CASSPRANQETQYF. In DNA form, the CDR3 reads TGTGCCAGCAGTCCCCGGGCAAACCAAGAGACCCAGTACTTC.

The chain uses TRBV27 and TRBJ1-2; TRBD1 is a possible D gene (5 bases). The CDR3 sequence is 15 residues long. Trimming cost V 6 bases and J 1 base, with 15 bases left between them. Per the germline V gene, CDR1 is MNHEY and CDR2 is SMNVEV (reference sequence). For the CDR3, the DNA is TGTGCCAGCAGCCAGGGATTTGGGTTTAACTATGGCTACACCTTC. Protein: CASSQGFGFNYGYTF.

The count of this clone is one. This chain links TRBV10-3 with TRBJ1-5; perhaps TRBD1 as D (6 bases). This CDR3 contains 13 residues. V gave up 8 bases and J gave up 6 bases, with 14 bases separating them. Germline lookup yields CDR1 ENHRY and CDR2 SYGVKD. The CDR3 region has the DNA TGTGCCATCTCGACGGGGGGCGGTCAGCCCCAGCATTTT. Its translation is CAISTGGGQPQHF.

This chain links TRBV18 with TRBJ2-7, with no clear D. The germline V gene has CDR1 KGHSH and CDR2 LQKENI. Between the trimmed V and J ends, which lost 3 bases and 3 bases, there was a span of 3 bases. The CDR3 is 11 residues long. The CDR3: CASSPGYEQYF. For the CDR3, the DNA is TGTGCCAGCTCACCGGGCTACGAGCAGTACTTC.

The DNA of the CDR3 is TGCGCCAGCAGCGTTACCCCCACAGTTTTCTCACCGGATACGCAGTATTTT. Protein product: CASSVTPTVFSPDTQYF. The gene calls are TRBV5-1 and TRBJ2-3; D ambiguous. The germline V and J ends were trimmed by 4 bases and 6 bases, with 24 bases remaining between them. The length of the CDR3 is 17 residues. Germline loops: CDR1 SGHRS, CDR2 YFSETQ.

This chain uses TRBV9 with TRBJ2-2; tentatively, D is TRBD2 (5 bases). CDR1 is SGDLS, CDR2 YYNGEE, per germline. Between the trimmed V and J ends, which lost 4 bases and 6 bases, there was a span of 19 bases. This CDR3 has 16 amino acids. CDR3 DNA sequence: TGTGCCAGCAGCCCCCCAGGTCGGGGAAGACCCGGGGAGCTGTTTTTT. Translation: CASSPPGRGRPGELFF. Complete variable domain (other parts from reference TRBV9 and TRBJ2-2): DSGVTQTPKHLITATGQRVTLRCSPRSGDLSVYWYQQSLDQGLQFLIQYYNGEERAKGNILERFSAQQFPDLHSELNLSSLELGDSALYFCASSPPGRGRPGELFFGEGSRLTVL.

The chain joins TRBV4-1 to TRBJ2-6; perhaps TRBD2 as D (6 bases). Germline loops: CDR1 MGHRA, CDR2 YSYEKL. The CDR3 is made up of 19 amino acids. V was clipped by 0 bases and J by 0 bases, with 15 bases between them. CDR3 DNA: TGCGCCAGCAGCCAAGATTATGGGGGGTTCCTCTCTGGGGCCAACGTCCTGACTTTC. Protein: CASSQDYGGFLSGANVLTF.

This clone has only a few counts. The gene calls are TRBV4-3 and TRBJ2-7, with TRBD1 matching over 7 bases. J was trimmed by 3 bases and V by 3 bases; bases with no gene match: 2. The CDR3 is made up of 13 amino acids. The germline gives CDR1 LGHNA, CDR2 YSLEER. The CDR3 sequence is CASSHGTVYEQYF. CDR3 bases: TGCGCCAGCAGCCACGGGACAGTCTACGAGCAGTACTTC.

The chain employs TRBV5-4 and TRBJ2-2, with D possibly matching TRBD1 (5 bases). The V gene's germline CDR1 is SGHNT and CDR2 YYREEE (reference sequence). Trimming took 0 bases from V and 2 from J, leaving 8 bases between them. CDR3 length: 15 amino acids. The CDR3 sequence: CASSLGQINTGELFF. CDR3 DNA: TGTGCCAGCAGCTTGGGACAGATAAACACCGGGGAGCTGTTTTTT.

This chain joins TRBV28 and TRBJ1-5, with 10 bases lining up with TRBD1. With V trimmed by 6 bases and J by 7 bases, 9 bases remained unmatched. This CDR3 has 15 residues. Per germline, CDR1 MDHEN and CDR2 SYDVKM. DNA for the CDR3: TGTGCCAGCAGGGCGGGACAGGGGAGGAACCAGCCCCAGCATTTT. Amino acids: CASRAGQGRNQPQHF. The full variable domain, in which reference TRBV28 and TRBJ1-5 provide the parts outside the CDR3, is DVKVTQSSRYLVKRTGEKVFLECVQDMDHENMFWYRQDPGLGLRLIYFSYDVKMKEKGDIPEGYSVSREKKERFSLILESASTNQTSMYLCASRAGQGRNQPQHFGDGTRLSIL.

The rearrangement joins TRBV10-3 to TRBJ2-7; 9 bases are shared with TRBD1. The J segment lost 2 bases and the V segment lost 3 bases, leaving 8 bases of the junction unmatched. Germline assignment: CDR1 ENHRY and CDR2 SYGVKD. The CDR3 extends over 16 amino acids. The CDR3 bases are TGTGCCATCAGTGAAGGCGGACAGGGGCTTACCTACGAGCAGTACTTC. Amino acid sequence: CAISEGGQGLTYEQYF.

The chain has TRBV21-1 and TRBJ2-7; TRBD2 was called by the table and not checked on the DNA. TRBV21-1 is a pseudogene. This CDR3 contains 15 residues. The CDR3 loop reads CASSKGQRSSYEQYF. The DNA of the CDR3 is TGTGCCAGCAGCAAAGGCCAGCGCAGCTCCTACGAGCAGTACTTC.

The V and J genes are TRBV7-9 and TRBJ1-1, with D possibly being TRBD1 (6 bases). The CDR3 loop spans 11 amino acids. Germline CDR1 is SEHNR and CDR2 is FQNEAQ (reference sequence). V shed 1 base and J shed 10 bases, with 7 bases lying between them. As DNA, the CDR3 is TGTGCCAGCAGCTTAGAGGGGGTAGCTTTCTTT. Encoded protein: CASSLEGVAFF.

The chain joins TRBV4-1 to TRBJ1-1; a possible D gene is TRBD1 (5 bases). The CDR3 spans 15 residues. Per the germline V gene, CDR1 is MGHRA and CDR2 is YSYEKL. Trimming stripped 3 bases from V and 5 bases from J, with 16 bases between. CDR3 protein: CASSHEQGVRTEAFF. CDR3 nucleotides: TGCGCCAGCAGCCATGAGCAGGGAGTGCGGACTGAAGCTTTCTTT.